The 29 T cell receptor beta chains below were found in one sample sequenced in a study of early T cells in non-severe SARS-CoV-2 infection. One entry per CDR3 protein, called by TCRdb with MiXCR from the 5' RACE reads. The sample lists about 80,000 distinct CDR3 sequences, more than 10% occurring once. What was sequenced was whole blood. The source is an adult who was a healthcare worker with PCR-confirmed SARS-CoV-2 infection or an uninfected control (not recorded which).

This clonotype was detected a few times. CDR3 residues: CASSLFSDMADTQYF. The DNA for the CDR3 is TGTGCCAGCAGTTTATTCTCAGACATGGCAGATACGCAGTATTTT. The chain employs TRBV28 and TRBJ2-3; D unclear. The germline V gene encodes CDR1 MDHEN and CDR2 SYDVKM. The V and J ends lost 1 base and 4 bases respectively, with 12 bases between them. The CDR3 loop spans 15 amino acids. The entire variable domain, with the rest obtained from reference TRBV28 and TRBJ2-3, is as follows: DVKVTQSSRYLVKRTGEKVFLECVQDMDHENMFWYRQDPGLGLRLIYFSYDVKMKEKGDIPEGYSVSREKKERFSLILESASTNQTSMYLCASSLFSDMADTQYFGPGTRLTVL.

This clonotype has a handful of counts. The chain joins TRBV12-3 or TRBV12-4 to TRBJ2-7; 7 bases line up with TRBD1. The trim removed 8 bases at V and 0 bases at J, leaving 1 base unmatched. CDR3 length: 12 amino acids. The CDR3: CASSGGSYEQYF. DNA for the CDR3: TGTGCCAGCTCAGGGGGCTCCTACGAGCAGTACTTC.

The chain joins TRBV28 to TRBJ2-5; 11 bases agree with TRBD2. J lost 4 bases, V lost 1 base, and 11 bases had no gene match. CDR3 length: 18 amino acids. Germline loops: CDR1 MDHEN, CDR2 SYDVKM. The CDR3: CASSLSSSGRLSRETQYF. CDR3 nucleotides: TGTGCCAGCAGTTTATCGTCTAGCGGGAGGCTCTCCCGAGAGACCCAGTACTTC.

This clonotype has just a few counts. The chain has TRBV12-3 or TRBV12-4 and TRBJ1-1, with TRBD1 as a possible D gene (6 bases). The CDR3 covers 13 residues. Trimming shortened V by 1 base and J by 5 bases, and 8 bases separated the two germline ends. CDR3 nucleotides: TGTGCCAGCAGTTTAGAAAGGGGGACTGAAGCTTTCTTT. Its translation is CASSLERGTEAFF.

The chain combines TRBV28 with TRBJ2-5; maybe TRBD1 (6 bases). V was clipped by 6 bases and J by 2 bases, with 25 bases between them. The CDR3 totals 18 residues. Germline assignment: CDR1 MDHEN and CDR2 SYDVKM. CDR3 DNA: TGTGCCAGCAGCGAACTTGTCGACAGGCGGCACCCACAAGAGACCCAGTACTTC. Translated: CASSELVDRRHPQETQYF.

This clonotype was seen at least ten times. The rearrangement links TRBV11-2 to TRBJ2-3; 9 bases match TRBD2. Germline CDR1 is SGHAT and CDR2 is FQNNGV. The length of the CDR3 is 15 residues. J was trimmed by 2 bases and V by 4 bases; bases with no gene match: 4. The CDR3 sequence: CASSSLAGSTDTQYF. CDR3 bases: TGTGCCAGCAGCTCCCTAGCGGGGTCCACAGATACGCAGTATTTT.

This chain uses TRBV18 with TRBJ2-1; 7 nucleotides agree with TRBD2. The CDR3 loop spans 15 amino acids. The V and J ends lost 2 bases and 2 bases, in that order; junction bases with no gene match: 3. Germline V gene lookup returns CDR1 KGHSH and CDR2 LQKENI. In DNA form, the CDR3 reads TGTGCCAGCTCACCAGGAGCGGGACCCTACAATGAGCAGTTCTTC. Protein: CASSPGAGPYNEQFF.

Comments on this clonotype: A much larger clone lies one base from this, so it may be a read error. The chain joins TRBV29-1 to TRBJ2-1; D not resolved. The CDR3 runs 11 residues. Germline V lookup: CDR1 SQVTM, CDR2 ANQGSEA. The CDR3 region is CSVVTNNGQFF. CDR3 coding DNA: TGCAGCGTTGTTACCAACAATGGGCAGTTCTTC.

This sequence joins TRBV11-3 and TRBJ2-7, with D perhaps TRBD1 (6 bases). V lost 5 bases to trimming and J lost 6 bases, with 14 bases between them. The CDR3 covers 13 residues. Germline CDR1 is SGHNT and CDR2 is YENEEA. CDR3 sequence reads: CASSTQGTGEQYF. Written as DNA, the CDR3 is TGTGCCAGCAGCACTCAGGGGACGGGCGAGCAGTACTTC.

This clonotype was observed a handful of times. This chain uses TRBV13 with TRBJ2-7, with 9 positions matching TRBD1. J gave up 5 bases and V 4 bases, and 6 bases lay outside the gene matches. The germline CDR1 and CDR2 sequences are PRHDT and FYEKMQ (reference sequence). CDR3 size: 14 residues. Here the CDR3 reads CASSSGTGSHEQYF. The CDR3 nucleotides are TGTGCCAGCAGCTCCGGGACAGGGTCCCACGAGCAGTACTTC.

This clonotype has a handful of counts. V is TRBV20-1 and J is TRBJ2-1, with D possibly TRBD2 on 5 matching bases. Germline V gives CDR1 DFQATT, CDR2 SNEGSKA (reference sequence). The V end lost 5 bases, the J end lost 5 bases, and 13 bases lay between the germline ends. This CDR3 region has 13 residues. The CDR3 loop reads CSALAGGNNEQFF. For the CDR3, the DNA is TGCAGTGCTCTTGCGGGTGGGAACAATGAGCAGTTCTTC.

The table lists this clonotype with a few counts. V is TRBV5-4 and J is TRBJ2-1, with 7 bases fitting TRBD1. Germline V gene lookup returns CDR1 SGHNT and CDR2 YYREEE (reference sequence). The CDR3 has 16 residues. J gave up 4 bases and V 3 bases, and 10 bases lay outside the gene matches. The CDR3 spells CASSSASGQAYNEQFF. The CDR3 nucleotides read TGTGCCAGCAGCTCCGCCTCCGGACAGGCATACAATGAGCAGTTCTTC.

This clonotype has a single count. The chain combines TRBV29-1 with TRBJ1-4; possibly TRBD1 for D (5 bases). V shed 6 bases and J shed 10 bases, with 18 bases lying between them. This CDR3 spans 13 amino acids. Germline V gene data show CDR1 as SQVTM and CDR2 as ANQGSEA. CDR3 protein: CSVGTENDGKLFF. CDR3 sequence (DNA): TGCAGCGTCGGGACGGAGAATGACGGAAAACTGTTTTTT. Combining the CDR3 with reference TRBV29-1 and TRBJ1-4 gives the whole variable domain SAVISQKPSRDICQRGTSLTIQCQVDSQVTMMFWYRQQPGQSLTLIATANQGSEATYESGFVIDKFPISRPNLTFSTLTVSNMSPEDSSIYLCSVGTENDGKLFFGSGTQLSVL.

This clonotype was detected many times. The chain combines TRBV27 with TRBJ2-1; TRBD2 matches at 8 bases. Germline V CDR1 and CDR2: MNHEY, SMNVEV (reference sequence). With V trimmed by 3 bases and J by 5 bases, 9 bases remained unmatched. CDR3 length equals 16 residues. The CDR3 reads CASSFRGGGKDNEQFF. The CDR3 DNA reads TGTGCCAGCAGTTTCCGGGGGGGCGGGAAAGACAATGAGCAGTTCTTC.

In its sample, this clonotype was seen many times. The chain joins TRBV29-1 to TRBJ2-3; TRBD2 aligns across 10 bases. CDR1 and CDR2 from the germline V gene are SQVTM and ANQGSEA. V trimming: 4 bases; J trimming: 0 bases; junction bases outside the gene matches: 7. CDR3 length: 16 amino acids. This chain's CDR3 is CSVAGTSGESTDTQYF. DNA for the CDR3: TGCAGCGTTGCTGGCACTAGCGGGGAAAGCACAGATACGCAGTATTTT.

This clonotype was counted many times. The V and J genes are TRBV7-3 and TRBJ2-1, with TRBD2 matching over 10 bases. Trimming cost V 5 bases and J 3 bases; bases outside gene matches: 7. From germline, CDR1 is SGHTA and CDR2 FQGTGA. There are 16 residues in the CDR3. In DNA form, the CDR3 reads TGTGCCAGCAGCCTTCCCGGGACTAGCGTCTACAATGAGCAGTTCTTC. It translates to CASSLPGTSVYNEQFF.

This chain connects TRBV9 to TRBJ2-5; 9 bases are a match to TRBD1. Germline CDR1 reads SGDLS; CDR2 reads YYNGEE. Losses at the gene ends were 4 bases for V and 1 base for J; bases not matched to a gene: 8. This CDR3 has 16 residues. The CDR3 here is CASSPPTGGIQETQYF. As DNA, the CDR3 is TGTGCCAGCAGCCCCCCGACAGGGGGTATCCAAGAGACCCAGTACTTC.

This clonotype was observed at least ten times. The chain carries TRBV20-1 and TRBJ2-1, with a possible D match to TRBD2 (6 bases). Per the germline V gene, CDR1 is DFQATT and CDR2 is SNEGSKA (reference sequence). This CDR3 is 14 amino acids long. V shed 0 bases and J shed 7 bases, with 13 bases lying between them. DNA for the CDR3: TGCAGTGCTAGAGATGGGACTTTCGGGAATGAGCAGTTCTTC. It yields the protein CSARDGTFGNEQFF.

This clonotype has a count of ten or more. CDR3 loop: CASSPPGKDHGYTF. CDR3 DNA: TGTGCCAGCAGCCCCCCTGGCAAGGACCATGGCTACACCTTC. The chain links TRBV7-9 to TRBJ1-2, with D unresolved. CDR3 length: 14 residues. The ends were cut back, 5 bases at V and 6 bases at J, with 16 bases in the middle. Germline V CDR1 and CDR2: SEHNR, FQNEAQ (reference sequence). The full variable domain, rest sourced from reference TRBV7-9 and TRBJ1-2, is DTGVSQNPRHKITKRGQNVTFRCDPISEHNRLYWYRQTLGQGPEFLTYFQNEAQLEKSRLLSDRFSAERPKGSFSTLEIQRTEQGDSAMYLCASSPPGKDHGYTFGSGTRLTVV.

This clonotype was counted between two and nine times. The gene calls are TRBV5-4 and TRBJ1-1; TRBD1 might be the D (5 bases). CDR3 size: 13 residues. Trimming removed 3 bases from V and 7 bases from J, with 13 bases in between. Germline loops: CDR1 SGHNT, CDR2 YYREEE (reference sequence). The CDR3 sequence: CASSSQNGGEAFF. CDR3 DNA: TGTGCCAGCAGCTCCCAAAATGGGGGTGAAGCTTTCTTT.

This clonotype came up a few times. This chain connects TRBV4-2 to TRBJ2-3; 14 bases align to TRBD2. Trimming removed 4 bases from V and 3 bases from J; junction bases left unmatched: 6. Germline-derived CDR1 and CDR2 are LGHNA and YNFKEQ. This CDR3 contains 17 residues. CDR3 nucleotide sequence: TGTGCCAGCAGCCTCCCGGGACTAGCGGGAGTTACAGATACGCAGTATTTT. It codes for CASSLPGLAGVTDTQYF.

This rearrangement joins TRBV30 to TRBJ1-1; D uncertain. The CDR3 loop spans 12 amino acids. V lost 2 bases and J 10 bases, leaving 14 bases between the germline ends. Germline loops: CDR1 GTSNPN, CDR2 SVGIG (reference sequence). The CDR3 sequence: CAWSRQEIIAFF. The CDR3 bases are TGTGCCTGGAGTCGTCAGGAAATAATAGCTTTCTTT.

The rearrangement uses TRBV7-2 and TRBJ2-5; TRBD2 aligns across 8 bases. This CDR3 has 15 amino acids. Trimming removed 5 bases from V and 5 bases from J; junction bases left unmatched: 10. Germline V gene sequence: CDR1 SGHTA, CDR2 FQGNSA. The CDR3 nucleotides read TGTGCCAGCAGCCCGTCGGCGGGAGGAGGGGAGACCCAGTACTTC. It encodes CASSPSAGGGETQYF.

The table lists this clonotype with many counts. V gene TRBV5-1 combines with J gene TRBJ1-1; possibly TRBD1 for D (6 bases). Germline-derived CDR1 and CDR2 are SGHRS and YFSETQ. The CDR3 covers 14 residues. Trimming shortened V by 8 bases and J by 5 bases, and 19 bases separated the two germline ends. The CDR3 region is CASGGQGDNTEAFF. In nucleotides, the CDR3 is TGCGCCAGTGGGGGCCAGGGTGATAATACTGAAGCTTTCTTT. Drawing the rest from reference TRBV5-1 and TRBJ1-1, the complete variable domain is KAGVTQTPRYLIKTRGQQVTLSCSPISGHRSVSWYQQTPGQGLQFLFEYFSETQRNKGNFPGRFSGRQFSNSRSEMNVSTLELGDSALYLCASGGQGDNTEAFFGQGTRLTVV.

In this sample, this clonotype turned up a few times. CDR3 protein: CASKTLLLRNEQFF. In DNA form, the CDR3 reads TGTGCCAGCAAAACTCTTCTCCTAAGGAATGAGCAGTTCTTC. V usage is TRBV28 and J usage is TRBJ2-1; D is unclear. CDR1 MDHEN and CDR2 SYDVKM come from the germline V gene. V dropped 7 bases and J dropped 7 bases, with 17 bases sitting between them. The CDR3 sequence is 14 residues long.

This clonotype was observed many times. V is TRBV19 and J is TRBJ1-2, with D maybe TRBD1 (5 bases). Germline CDR1 and CDR2: LNHDA and SQIVND (reference sequence). The CDR3 spans 14 residues. Between the trimmed V and J ends, which lost 2 bases and 4 bases, there was a span of 11 bases. The CDR3 coding sequence is TGTGCCAGTAGTATAAGGGGAGCTCTCTATGGCTACACCTTC. Translating gives CASSIRGALYGYTF. Combining the CDR3 with reference TRBV19 and TRBJ1-2 gives the whole variable domain DGGITQSPKYLFRKEGQNVTLSCEQNLNHDAMYWYRQDPGQGLRLIYYSQIVNDFQKGDIAEGYSVSREKKESFPLTVTSAQKNPTAFYLCASSIRGALYGYTFGSGTRLTVV.

This sequence joins TRBV20-1 and TRBJ1-1; TRBD1 agrees at 7 bases. After removal of 5 bases from V and 3 bases from J, the junction contained 12 bases not matched to a gene. This CDR3 is 15 amino acids long. CDR1 DFQATT and CDR2 SNEGSKA come from the germline V gene (reference sequence). CDR3 loop: CSAPPWQGVDTEAFF. The CDR3 DNA follows: TGCAGTGCTCCCCCTTGGCAGGGGGTGGACACTGAAGCTTTCTTT.

This clonotype was seen repeatedly, ten times or more. J is TRBJ1-6 and V is TRBV20-1; D gene ambiguous. The germline V gene encodes CDR1 DFQATT and CDR2 SNEGSKA (reference sequence). Trimming left V 0 bases short and J 1 base short, with 4 bases between. The CDR3 length is 14 residues. The CDR3 sequence: CSAREGSYNSPLHF. CDR3 DNA: TGCAGTGCTAGAGAGGGATCCTATAATTCACCCCTCCACTTT.

The chain recombines TRBV19 with TRBJ2-7, with D unclear. V lost 6 bases to trimming and J lost 5 bases, with 20 bases between them. The CDR3 is 15 amino acids. Germline CDR1 and CDR2: LNHDA and SQIVND (reference sequence). Here the CDR3 reads CASSPPLDRPHEQYF. CDR3 sequence (DNA): TGTGCCAGTAGCCCCCCCCTGGACCGTCCACACGAGCAGTACTTC.